This T cell receptor beta chain was identified during a study of memory CD4+ T cells and cytomegalovirus serostatus. Study at large: Healthy Belgian adult donors included nine or ten CMV-positive and some 24 CMV-negative people. Study conclusions and caveats: Of 150 to 200 reported CMV TCRbeta sequences, 60 to 85 were found in memory CD4+ repertoires.

The sort gate was single viable CD3+CD4+CD8-CD45RO+ cells for memory CD4+ T cells. CMV serostatus came from serum IgG against pp150, pp28, p38, p52. After thawing, CD4+ T cells were positively selected. The assay was immunoSEQ multiplex PCR, and TCRdb's table has in-frame clones only and misses some. Seen here are fewer than 40,000 clones, over 60% observed once, and the top ten hold 0.78%. To note about this clone: Its antigen is undetermined. This sample also contains other DNA sequences that code for the same CDR3.

Germline values: CDR1 SGHRS, CDR2 YFSETQ. The junction had 1 base not matched to a gene; V was cut back by 2 bases and J by 2 bases. This CDR3 is 14 amino acids long. The clonotype originates from an adult in good health and CMV-seronegative. The chain has TRBV5-1 and TRBJ1-1; 9 bases map to TRBD1. The specimen sequenced was memory CD4+ T cells from blood. CDR3: CASSLQGANTEAFF. In nucleotides, the CDR3 is TGCGCCAGCAGCTTACAGGGGGCTAACACTGAAGCTTTCTTT.